This TCR beta chain was found in a study of T cells after yellow fever vaccination. Worth noting for this clonotype: Its antigen remains unidentified.

Study-wide findings and caveats: The booster response re-showed most primary clones: approximately 97% CD4, almost 90% CD8.

TCRdb reanalysed the 5' RACE reads using MiXCR and keeps one entry per CDR3 protein. The data show about 75,000 distinct CDR3 sequences, around 7% seen once. The CDR3 consists of 14 residues. V lost 2 bases, J lost 2 bases, and 8 bases lay in between. Germline V gene sequence: CDR1 ENHRY, CDR2 SYGVKD. The chain employs TRBV10-3 and TRBJ2-3; D call uncertain. This specimen was CD8+ T cells sorted from PBMCs, taken 10 to 11 days after the first yellow fever vaccination. This receptor was identified in a man between 18 and 29 years old who received the YFV17D yellow fever vaccine. The CDR3 loop reads CAISETADTDTQYF. CDR3 sequence (DNA): TGTGCCATCAGTGAGACGGCAGACACAGATACGCAGTATTTT.